These 23 T cell receptor beta chains were sequenced from one sample in a study of persistence of HIV-infected CD4 T cells. Stimulation used 9 to 10 ug/mL lysate from CMV-infected fibroblasts. CD40L/CD69 double-negative CD45RO-high memory CD4+ T cells were collected. Their antigens are not known. This was the immunoSEQ version 4 assay in survey mode. This table comes from immunoSEQ multiplex PCR, and its TCRdb copy is limited to in-frame clones, with some not included. The sample has approximately 35,000 clones; roughly four fifths are singletons. Sequenced here: CD4+ T cells sorted from PBMCs after approximately 19-hour stimulation, sampled from a patient who received antiretroviral therapy. These receptors came from an adult man with HIV who was CMV-seropositive.

This chain links TRBV12-5 with TRBJ2-2; D call uncertain. Germline V gene lookup returns CDR1 LGHNT and CDR2 FRNRAP. The CDR3 runs to 12 residues. Deletions cut 5 bases from V and 3 bases from J, with 4 bases between. The CDR3 region is CASGKDTGELFF. In DNA, the CDR3 is TGTGCTAGTGGTAAGGACACCGGGGAGCTGTTTTTT. The whole variable domain, filled in from reference TRBV12-5 and TRBJ2-2, reads DARVTQTPRHKVTEMGQEVTMRCQPILGHNTVFWYRQTMMQGLELLAYFRNRAPLDDSGMPKDRFSAEMPDATLATLKIQPSEPRDSAVYFCASGKDTGELFFGEGSRLTVL.

The V call is TRBV20-1, the J call TRBJ2-4; D not certain. Germline CDR1 DFQATT, CDR2 SNEGSKA (reference sequence). CDR3 length: 11 amino acids. V lost 4 bases to trimming and J lost 11 bases, with 12 bases between them. CDR3: CSAKVLSLQYF. CDR3 coding DNA: TGCAGTGCTAAAGTGTTGAGTCTTCAGTACTTC.

This clone was observed once. The chain employs TRBV19 and TRBJ2-2, with D hard to call. Trimming stripped 3 bases from V and 0 bases from J, with 2 bases between. The CDR3 is made up of 13 amino acids. Germline assignment: CDR1 LNHDA and CDR2 SQIVND (reference sequence). This CDR3 is CASSMTNTGELFF. The CDR3 bases are TGTGCCAGTAGTATGACGAACACCGGGGAGCTGTTTTTT. Complete variable domain (other parts from reference TRBV19 and TRBJ2-2): DGGITQSPKYLFRKEGQNVTLSCEQNLNHDAMYWYRQDPGQGLRLIYYSQIVNDFQKGDIAEGYSVSREKKESFPLTVTSAQKNPTAFYLCASSMTNTGELFFGEGSRLTVL.

The sample holds a few counts of this clone. The chain couples TRBV15 to TRBJ1-1; TRBD1 might be the D (6 bases). This CDR3 region has 15 residues. Per the germline V gene, CDR1 is LNHNV and CDR2 is YYDKDF (reference sequence). V shed 1 base and J shed 2 bases, with 11 bases lying between them. CDR3 in amino acids: CATSRGVGANTEAFF. The CDR3 region has the DNA TGTGCCACCAGCAGAGGGGTGGGGGCAAACACTGAAGCTTTCTTT.

The gene calls are TRBV6-1 and TRBJ1-5; unclear D gene. The CDR3 consists of 17 residues. Germline assignment: CDR1 MNHNS and CDR2 SASEGT. Deletions cut 4 bases from V and 0 bases from J, with 16 bases between. Here the CDR3 reads CASSGRPPSDSNQPQHF. The CDR3 nucleotides read TGTGCCAGCAGTGGGCGCCCTCCATCGGATAGCAATCAGCCCCAGCATTTT.

V gene TRBV5-6 combines with J gene TRBJ2-5, with TRBD2 identical over 7 bases. Trimming cost V 0 bases and J 3 bases; bases outside gene matches: 8. CDR3 length: 16 amino acids. CDR1 is SGHDT, CDR2 YYEEEE, per germline. This chain's CDR3 is CASSLALRGREETQYF. The CDR3 nucleotides read TGTGCCAGCAGCTTGGCCTTGCGGGGGAGAGAAGAGACCCAGTACTTC.

This rearrangement joins TRBV18 to TRBJ2-3; TRBD1 matches 7 bases. CDR1 is KGHSH and CDR2 is LQKENI in the germline V gene. The CDR3 runs to 13 residues. Trimming cost V 7 bases and J 0 bases; bases outside gene matches: 1. The CDR3 DNA is TGTGCCAGCTGGACAGGTAGCACAGATACGCAGTATTTT. Residues: CASWTGSTDTQYF.

V and J are TRBV7-9 and TRBJ2-7; D is ambiguous. Germline loops: CDR1 SEHNR, CDR2 FQNEAQ (reference sequence). The V and J ends lost 0 bases and 2 bases respectively, with 2 bases between them. The CDR3 totals 12 residues. The CDR3 protein is CASSLAPYEQYF. The CDR3 nucleotides are TGTGCCAGCAGCTTAGCCCCCTACGAGCAGTACTTC.

Details on this clone: Mismatch with germline at one junction end may stem from a read error. This rearrangement joins TRBV3-1 (or the pseudogene TRBV3-2) to TRBJ2-7, with TRBD2 matching over 15 bases. This CDR3 spans 15 amino acids. CDR1 is LGHDT, CDR2 YNNKEL, per germline (reference sequence). The CDR3 bases are TGTGCCAGCAGCCTCGGGACTAGCGGGGGGCCGACAGACGTCTTC. This codes for CASSLGTSGGPTDVF.

The chain uses TRBV6-5 and TRBJ2-1; possibly TRBD1 for D (7 bases). The germline V gene has CDR1 MNHEY and CDR2 SVGAGI. V was pared by 4 bases and J by 9 bases, with 13 bases between. This CDR3 region has 13 residues. This CDR3 reads CASSSRGAVEQFF. For the CDR3, the DNA is TGTGCCAGCAGTTCCAGGGGGGCGGTTGAGCAGTTCTTC.

The genes are TRBV28 and TRBJ2-2; perhaps TRBD1 as D (6 bases). This CDR3 is built from 17 residues. Trimming cost V 6 bases and J 4 bases, with 21 bases left between them. Germline-derived CDR1 and CDR2 are MDHEN and SYDVKM. CDR3 sequence: CASSFSAQGFFTGELFF. The CDR3 DNA follows: TGTGCCAGCAGCTTTTCGGCCCAGGGGTTTTTCACCGGGGAGCTGTTTTTT.

The chain recombines TRBV13 with TRBJ2-2; TRBD1 aligns across 10 bases. The CDR3 has 14 amino acids. Germline CDR1 reads PRHDT; CDR2 reads FYEKMQ (reference sequence). V lost 9 bases, J lost 5 bases, and 6 bases stayed unmatched. CDR3 in DNA: TGTGCCAGTCGACAGGGGGCGCAGACCGGGGAGCTGTTTTTT. This sequence encodes CASRQGAQTGELFF.

The CDR3 region is CASSVTGQGEAFF. The CDR3 coding sequence is TGTGCCAGCAGCGTGACAGGTCAGGGTGAAGCTTTCTTT. This sequence joins TRBV7-8 and TRBJ1-1; D possibly corresponds to TRBD1 (6 bases). The CDR3 has 13 residues. V lost 5 bases and J lost 7, with 14 bases in between. CDR1 is SGHVS, CDR2 FQNEAQ, per germline.

The chain joins TRBV19 to TRBJ1-1, with 7 nucleotides matching TRBD1. The CDR3 runs 14 residues. Per the germline V gene, CDR1 is LNHDA and CDR2 is SQIVND (reference sequence). With 5 bases clipped from V and 5 bases from J, the junction kept 8 bases outside the gene matches. The CDR3 sequence: CASSPRQGMTEAFF. As DNA, the CDR3 is TGTGCCAGTAGTCCCAGACAGGGAATGACTGAAGCTTTCTTT.

The chain uses TRBV7-3 and TRBJ2-2, with 13 bases that match TRBD2. Germline V gives CDR1 SGHTA, CDR2 FQGTGA. This CDR3 is built from 16 residues. Trimming took 5 bases from V and 4 from J; bases not matched to a gene: 4. Here the CDR3 reads CASSPRTSGGTGELFF. CDR3 DNA sequence: TGTGCCAGCAGCCCCAGGACTAGCGGGGGCACCGGGGAGCTGTTTTTT.

This rearrangement joins TRBV12-3 or TRBV12-4 to TRBJ1-1, with D uncertain. This CDR3 comprises 13 residues. V shed 4 bases and J shed 6 bases, with 12 bases lying between them. CDR3 DNA: TGTGCCAGCAGTTCGACGGTCTACCCTGAAGCTTTCTTT. Amino acids: CASSSTVYPEAFF.

This chain links TRBV10-3 with TRBJ2-7; D unclear. Germline-derived CDR1 and CDR2 are ENHRY and SYGVKD. The V end was cut by 2 bases, the J end by 0 bases, with 11 bases between. The CDR3 has 15 amino acids. The CDR3 coding sequence is TGTGCCATCAGTGAGCGGATGACCAGCTCCTACGAGCAGTACTTC. Amino acids: CAISERMTSSYEQYF.

V is TRBV6-5 and J is TRBJ2-1, with D unresolved. Trimming took 6 bases from V and 5 from J, leaving 11 bases between them. CDR3 length equals 13 residues. The germline CDR1 and CDR2 sequences are MNHEY and SVGAGI. DNA for the CDR3: TGTGCCAGCAGCAGCCCGAATCACAATGAGCAGTTCTTC. It yields the protein CASSSPNHNEQFF.

This clone was seen more than once but under ten times. V and J are TRBV30 and TRBJ1-1, with D maybe TRBD1 (5 bases). Trimming left V 5 bases short and J 4 bases short, with 8 bases between. The CDR3 runs 11 residues. CDR1 and CDR2 from the germline V gene are GTSNPN and SVGIG (reference sequence). In nucleotides, the CDR3 is TGTGCCTGGCAGAGGGGCACTGAAGCTTTCTTT. It is translated as CAWQRGTEAFF.

This sequence joins TRBV15 and TRBJ2-5, with TRBD1 matching over 7 bases. The CDR3 totals 14 residues. V lost 3 bases, J lost 4 bases, and 5 bases stayed unmatched. Germline-derived CDR1 and CDR2 are LNHNV and YYDKDF (reference sequence). CDR3 amino acids: CATSSPAGGETQYF. CDR3 coding DNA: TGTGCCACCAGCAGTCCCGCAGGGGGAGAGACCCAGTACTTC. Full variable domain (remainder filled in from reference TRBV15 and TRBJ2-5): DAMVIQNPRYQVTQFGKPVTLSCSQTLNHNVMYWYQQKSSQAPKLLFHYYDKDFNNEADTPDNFQSRRPNTSFCFLDIRSPGLGDTAMYLCATSSPAGGETQYFGPGTRLLVL.

CDR3 residues: CASSLYQGISNQPQHF. The CDR3 DNA sequence: TGTGCCAGCAGCTTATACCAGGGAATTAGCAATCAGCCCCAGCATTTT. The rearrangement joins TRBV7-9 to TRBJ1-5; perhaps TRBD1 as D (5 bases). The CDR3 loop spans 16 amino acids. V was shortened by 2 bases and J by 0 bases, with 11 bases between the two germline ends. In germline, CDR1 is SEHNR, CDR2 FQNEAQ (reference sequence).

The chain's CDR3 is CASSVEASLTYEQYF. The CDR3 nucleotides read TGTGCCAGCAGCGTAGAGGCTAGCCTCACCTACGAGCAGTACTTC. The V call is TRBV9, the J call TRBJ2-7, with a weak D call TRBD2 (5 bases). Germline V lookup: CDR1 SGDLS, CDR2 YYNGEE. The CDR3 loop spans 15 amino acids. V gave up 0 bases and J gave up 2 bases, with 12 bases separating them.

The chain uses TRBV27 and TRBJ1-5, with a tentative D call TRBD1 (5 bases). Germline-derived CDR1 and CDR2 are MNHEY and SMNVEV (reference sequence). This CDR3 has 18 amino acids. The V gene lost 4 bases and the J gene lost 2 bases, with 21 bases spanning the gap. CDR3 protein: CASSSDTSQVWGNQPQHF. CDR3 coding DNA: TGTGCCAGCAGTTCCGATACGTCACAGGTCTGGGGCAATCAGCCCCAGCATTTT.